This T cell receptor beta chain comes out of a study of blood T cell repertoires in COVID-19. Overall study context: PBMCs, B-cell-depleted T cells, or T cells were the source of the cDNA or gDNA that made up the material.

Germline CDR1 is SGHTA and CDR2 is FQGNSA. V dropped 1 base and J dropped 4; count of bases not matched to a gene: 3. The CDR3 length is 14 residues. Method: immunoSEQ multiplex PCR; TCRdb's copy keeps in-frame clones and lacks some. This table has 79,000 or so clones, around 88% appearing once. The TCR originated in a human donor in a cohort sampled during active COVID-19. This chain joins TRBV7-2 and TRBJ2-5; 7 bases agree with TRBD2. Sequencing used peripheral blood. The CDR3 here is CASSLGGGGETQYF. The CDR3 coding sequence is TGTGCCAGCAGCTTAGGTGGGGGGGGAGAGACCCAGTACTTC.